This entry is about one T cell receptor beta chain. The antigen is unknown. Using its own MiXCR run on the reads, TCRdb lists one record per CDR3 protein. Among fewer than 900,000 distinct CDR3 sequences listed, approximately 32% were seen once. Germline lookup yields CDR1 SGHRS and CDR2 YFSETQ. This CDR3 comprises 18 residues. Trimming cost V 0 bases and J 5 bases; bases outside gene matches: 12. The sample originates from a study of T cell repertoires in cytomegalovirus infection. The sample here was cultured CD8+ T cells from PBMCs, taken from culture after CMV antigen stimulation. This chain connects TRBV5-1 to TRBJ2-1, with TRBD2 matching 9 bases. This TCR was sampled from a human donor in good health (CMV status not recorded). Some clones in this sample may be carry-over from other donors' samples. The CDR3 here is CASSLEDSGGGFDNEQFF. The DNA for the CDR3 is TGCGCCAGCAGCTTGGAGGATAGCGGGGGCGGGTTTGACAATGAGCAGTTCTTC.